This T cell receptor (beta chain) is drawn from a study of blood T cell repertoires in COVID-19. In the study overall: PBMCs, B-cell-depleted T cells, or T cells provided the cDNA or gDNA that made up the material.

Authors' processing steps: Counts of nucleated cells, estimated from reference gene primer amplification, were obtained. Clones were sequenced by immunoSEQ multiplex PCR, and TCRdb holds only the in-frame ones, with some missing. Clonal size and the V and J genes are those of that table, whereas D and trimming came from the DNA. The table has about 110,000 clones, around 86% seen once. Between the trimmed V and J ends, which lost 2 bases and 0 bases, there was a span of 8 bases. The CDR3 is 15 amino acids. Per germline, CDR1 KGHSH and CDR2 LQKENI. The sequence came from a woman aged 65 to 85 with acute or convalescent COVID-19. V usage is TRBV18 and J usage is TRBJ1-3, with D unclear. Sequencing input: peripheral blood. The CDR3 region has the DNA TGTGCCAGCTCACCAGGGCCAGGCTCTGGAAACACCATATATTTT. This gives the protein CASSPGPGSGNTIYF.